This TCR beta chain was captured in a study of blood T cell repertoires in COVID-19. The wider study: Samples taken during acute and convalescent COVID-19 were collected in the United States, Italy and Spain.

The table came from immunoSEQ multiplex PCR; TCRdb's copy has only in-frame clones and leaves some out. The sample yields a few hundred thousand clones, around 88% seen once. The sequencing sample was made of peripheral blood. The origin of this receptor is a woman aged 25-40 years who had recovered from COVID-19.

As DNA, the CDR3 is TGCGCCAGCAGCTCTACAGGTACCACTAATGAAAAACTGTTTTTT. Its protein is CASSSTGTTNEKLFF. This chain connects TRBV5-1 to TRBJ1-4; perhaps TRBD1 as D (5 bases). The CDR3 contains 15 residues. The germline V and J ends were trimmed by 3 bases and 2 bases, with 11 bases remaining between them. CDR1 is SGHRS, CDR2 YFSETQ, per germline.